These 27 T cell receptor beta chains share one sample of origin, sequenced in a study of T cells in localized non-small cell lung cancer. The protocol was immunoSEQ multiplex PCR, while the TCRdb copy is restricted to in-frame clones and leaves out a portion. Counted here are around 130,000 clones, more than 70% occurring once; the ten biggest clones make up 1.7%. Sequencing was performed on peripheral blood, taken before any cancer treatment. Receptors were obtained from a female donor over 55 with stage I lung adenocarcinoma.

V usage is TRBV5-1 and J usage is TRBJ1-4; TRBD1 matches 8 bases. Germline assignment: CDR1 SGHRS and CDR2 YFSETQ. J was trimmed by 7 bases and V by 4 bases; bases with no gene match: 12. This CDR3 contains 16 residues. CDR3 loop: CASSLRSDRASEKLFF. The CDR3 region has the DNA TGCGCCAGCAGCCTCCGCTCGGACAGGGCGTCTGAAAAACTGTTTTTT.

The gene calls are TRBV29-1 and TRBJ1-2; 9 positions match TRBD1. J was trimmed by 3 bases and V by 4 bases; bases with no gene match: 3. The CDR3 loop spans 13 amino acids. Germline loops: CDR1 SQVTM, CDR2 ANQGSEA. For the CDR3, the DNA is TGCAGCGTTGGGGACAGGGCCTACTATGGCTACACCTTC. It codes for CSVGDRAYYGYTF.

The V and J genes are TRBV27 and TRBJ2-3; TRBD2 might be the D (7 bases). The CDR3 is 16 residues long. V lost 6 bases and J 7 bases, leaving 23 bases between the germline ends. CDR1 and CDR2 (germline): MNHEY, SMNVEV (reference sequence). CDR3 region: CASSPIGGGLGYTQYF. The CDR3 nucleotides are TGTGCCAGCAGCCCGATAGGGGGAGGGCTCGGATATACGCAGTATTTT.

The chain employs TRBV19 and TRBJ1-3; D remains unclear. Germline CDR1 LNHDA, CDR2 SQIVND (reference sequence). This CDR3 has 16 amino acids. The V end lost 1 base, the J end lost 0 bases, and 10 bases lay between the germline ends. The DNA of the CDR3 is TGTGCCAGTAGTATAGTAGGGCATGGCTCTGGAAACACCATATATTTT. The encoded protein is CASSIVGHGSGNTIYF.

The rearrangement joins TRBV14 to TRBJ1-1; D may be TRBD1 (5 bases). The CDR3 consists of 16 residues. V lost 3 bases and J lost 1, with 15 bases in between. Germline assignment: CDR1 SGHDN and CDR2 FVKESK. In DNA, the CDR3 is TGTGCCAGCAGCCAGAGGCAGGGTTGGAGGAACACTGAAGCTTTCTTT. Translating it yields CASSQRQGWRNTEAFF.

The rearrangement links TRBV18 to TRBJ2-3; D gene ambiguous. V lost 0 bases and J 1 base, leaving 8 bases between the germline ends. CDR3 length equals 15 residues. Per the germline V gene, CDR1 is KGHSH and CDR2 is LQKENI. The CDR3 DNA follows: TGTGCCAGCTCACCACCGGGTTGGGGCACAGATACGCAGTATTTT. Amino acid sequence: CASSPPGWGTDTQYF.

The V gene is TRBV19, the J gene TRBJ2-1, with no clear D. From germline, CDR1 is LNHDA and CDR2 SQIVND (reference sequence). The CDR3 loop spans 14 amino acids. Between the trimmed V and J ends, which lost 7 bases and 6 bases, there was a span of 16 bases. This CDR3 is CASNGLDLGNEQFF. The CDR3 DNA reads TGTGCCAGTAACGGGCTTGACCTGGGCAATGAGCAGTTCTTC. Using reference TRBV19 and TRBJ2-1 for the parts outside the CDR3, the full variable domain is DGGITQSPKYLFRKEGQNVTLSCEQNLNHDAMYWYRQDPGQGLRLIYYSQIVNDFQKGDIAEGYSVSREKKESFPLTVTSAQKNPTAFYLCASNGLDLGNEQFFGPGTRLTVL.

V gene TRBV7-3 combines with J gene TRBJ2-7, with TRBD2 as a possible D gene (6 bases). The V gene's germline CDR1 is SGHTA and CDR2 FQGTGA. The length of the CDR3 is 13 residues. Trimming shortened V by 5 bases and J by 5 bases, and 13 bases separated the two germline ends. This chain's CDR3 is CASSPGSWDEQYF. Written as DNA, the CDR3 is TGTGCCAGCAGCCCCGGGAGCTGGGACGAGCAGTACTTC.

The chain links TRBV19 to TRBJ2-7, with 7 bases that match TRBD1. The CDR3 consists of 16 residues. V dropped 5 bases and J dropped 1; count of bases not matched to a gene: 11. CDR1 and CDR2 (germline): LNHDA, SQIVND (reference sequence). The CDR3 protein is CASSVNRQGPSYEQYF. The CDR3 coding sequence is TGTGCCAGTAGTGTTAATCGACAGGGACCTTCCTACGAGCAGTACTTC.

The V call is TRBV9, the J call TRBJ2-1; the D is unclear. V shed 6 bases and J shed 4 bases, with 14 bases lying between them. This CDR3 is 14 amino acids long. Germline V gene sequence: CDR1 SGDLS, CDR2 YYNGEE. The CDR3 protein is CASTYVQEYNEQFF. The CDR3, as DNA: TGTGCCAGCACCTATGTACAAGAATACAATGAGCAGTTCTTC.

V usage is TRBV7-9 and J usage is TRBJ1-2; 11 bases line up with TRBD1. This CDR3 spans 15 amino acids. J gave up 3 bases and V 3 bases, and 3 bases lay outside the gene matches. In germline, CDR1 is SEHNR, CDR2 FQNEAQ (reference sequence). The CDR3 DNA reads as TGTGCCAGCAGCTTCGGGACAGGGGGAGACTATGGCTACACCTTC. Its protein product is CASSFGTGGDYGYTF.

The V gene is TRBV27, the J gene TRBJ2-2; D is undetermined. This CDR3 region has 14 residues. The V end lost 5 bases, the J end lost 2 bases, and 9 bases lay between the germline ends. CDR1 and CDR2 from the germline V gene are MNHEY and SMNVEV (reference sequence). CDR3 region: CASSHSKNTGELFF. The CDR3 nucleotides read TGTGCCAGCAGTCACAGCAAAAACACCGGGGAGCTGTTTTTT.

The rearrangement uses TRBV19 and TRBJ1-5, with 8 bases that match TRBD1. CDR1 LNHDA and CDR2 SQIVND come from the germline V gene (reference sequence). After removal of 5 bases from V and 6 bases from J, the junction contained 9 bases not matched to a gene. The CDR3 has 15 residues. CDR3 sequence reads: CASSPGQGGRQPQHF. The CDR3 DNA is TGTGCCAGTAGTCCCGGACAGGGAGGGCGTCAGCCCCAGCATTTT.

Here the CDR3 DNA reads TGTGCCAGCAGCTCACAGGGACAGCCCCAGCATTTT. It specifies CASSSQGQPQHF. This chain links TRBV27 with TRBJ1-5; tentatively, D is TRBD1 (6 bases). This CDR3 has 12 residues. Germline V gene data show CDR1 as MNHEY and CDR2 as SMNVEV (reference sequence). Trimming stripped 6 bases from V and 7 bases from J, with 10 bases between.

The chain employs TRBV7-3 and TRBJ2-3; D gene unclear. Deletions cut 4 bases from V and 0 bases from J, with 5 bases between. The germline V gene encodes CDR1 SGHTA and CDR2 FQGTGA. This CDR3 has 13 amino acids. The CDR3 DNA follows: TGTGCCAGCAGCTCCCAGAGCACAGATACGCAGTATTTT. Residues: CASSSQSTDTQYF.

This chain joins TRBV19 and TRBJ1-3; 11 bases line up with TRBD1. Trimming at V came to 4 bases and at J to 0 bases, leaving 17 bases not matched to a gene. The germline gives CDR1 LNHDA, CDR2 SQIVND (reference sequence). The CDR3 has 21 amino acids. The CDR3 nucleotides are TGTGCCAGTAGTACAAAAATTCCGGGACAGGGGGTCGGAATCTCTGGAAACACCATATATTTT. The encoded protein is CASSTKIPGQGVGISGNTIYF.

The J gene is TRBJ2-7, the V gene TRBV18; 10 bases map to TRBD2. Germline values: CDR1 KGHSH, CDR2 LQKENI. This CDR3 region has 16 residues. With V trimmed by 2 bases and J by 2 bases, 6 bases remained unmatched. CDR3 in DNA: TGTGCCAGCTCACCAGGGACTAGCGTAATCACCTACGAGCAGTACTTC. Its protein product is CASSPGTSVITYEQYF.

This clone occurred once. The rearrangement uses TRBV7-9 and TRBJ1-1; D perhaps matches TRBD1 (6 bases). CDR1 is SEHNR, CDR2 FQNEAQ, per germline (reference sequence). With 4 bases removed from V and 1 base from J, the gap between germline ends came to 16 bases. This CDR3 is 16 amino acids long. CDR3 DNA: TGTGCCAGCAGCTCGGTGGTCAGGGGACAGAACACTGAAGCTTTCTTT. Protein: CASSSVVRGQNTEAFF.

This clone showed up many times. The chain joins TRBV4-1 to TRBJ1-1, with 7 bases that match TRBD1. The CDR3 has 15 residues. The ends lost 2 bases at V and 5 bases at J; junction bases unmatched: 8. CDR1 is MGHRA and CDR2 is YSYEKL in the germline V gene. CDR3 DNA: TGCGCCAGCAGCCAACCCCTGACAGGGAGGACTGAAGCTTTCTTT. Protein product: CASSQPLTGRTEAFF.

The table lists this clone with a count of one. This chain links TRBV5-1 with TRBJ2-5; 10 bases map to TRBD1. Germline V gene lookup returns CDR1 SGHRS and CDR2 YFSETQ. The CDR3 totals 14 residues. With V trimmed by 4 bases and J by 5 bases, 5 bases remained unmatched. CDR3 nucleotide sequence: TGCGCCAGCAGCAAGACAGGGGGCCGGGAGACCCAGTACTTC. This gives the protein CASSKTGGRETQYF.

The chain couples TRBV18 to TRBJ2-1; maybe TRBD1 (6 bases). Trimming removed 6 bases from V and 0 bases from J, with 9 bases in between. The CDR3 has 14 residues. Germline V CDR1 and CDR2: KGHSH, LQKENI. The CDR3 is CASSRDNSYNEQFF. As DNA, the CDR3 is TGTGCCAGCTCCCGGGACAACTCCTACAATGAGCAGTTCTTC.

The V and J genes are TRBV11-3 and TRBJ2-1; D remains ambiguous. This CDR3 has 15 amino acids. Germline assignment: CDR1 SGHNT and CDR2 YENEEA. V was cut by 0 bases and J by 3 bases, with 9 bases left in between. The CDR3 DNA reads TGTGCCAGCAGCTTAGACGGCTCAAACTACAATGAGCAGTTCTTC. This gives the protein CASSLDGSNYNEQFF.

This clone is a singleton in its sample. The chain couples TRBV7-8 to TRBJ2-7; D may be TRBD1 or TRBD2 (6 bases each). V was clipped by 2 bases and J by 6 bases, with 17 bases between them. Per germline, CDR1 SGHVS and CDR2 FQNEAQ. The CDR3 sequence is 15 residues long. CDR3 nucleotides: TGTGCCAGCAGCTTAAAGGGGGGCCCAAATCCCGAGCAGTACTTC. Encoded protein: CASSLKGGPNPEQYF.

This chain links TRBV10-3 with TRBJ2-7, with D possibly matching TRBD2 (5 bases). Germline CDR1 is ENHRY and CDR2 is SYGVKD. This CDR3 is built from 13 residues. V lost 6 bases and J lost 6, with 15 bases in between. The CDR3 is CAIRVPSRGEQYF. The CDR3 bases are TGTGCCATCAGGGTCCCTAGCCGGGGCGAGCAGTACTTC.

The V and J genes are TRBV5-6 and TRBJ1-4; 7 bases match TRBD1. After removal of 2 bases from V and 12 bases from J, the junction contained 1 base not matched to a gene. CDR3 length: 11 amino acids. Germline CDR1 and CDR2: SGHDT and YYEEEE. In DNA form, the CDR3 reads TGTGCCAGCAGCTTCGACAGGGAACTGTTTTTT. This sequence encodes CASSFDRELFF.

The chain uses TRBV6-1 and TRBJ2-7; the D gene is possibly TRBD2 (7 bases). Germline V CDR1 and CDR2: MNHNS, SASEGT. V was trimmed by 2 bases and J by 5 bases, leaving 22 bases between them. This CDR3 is built from 17 residues. DNA of the CDR3: TGTGCCAGCAGTGAACCCCCAGGTCGAGGGGGGGAGGACGAGCAGTACTTC. This translates into CASSEPPGRGGEDEQYF.

This clone was detected ten times or more. The chain carries TRBV7-3 and TRBJ2-1, with 8 nucleotides matching TRBD2. The germline CDR1 and CDR2 sequences are SGHTA and FQGTGA. V was pared by 5 bases and J by 8 bases, with 17 bases of the junction left unmatched. This CDR3 contains 17 residues. The CDR3, as DNA: TGTGCCAGCAGCACCCCGGAGGATATCGCTAGCGGGTATGAGCAGTTCTTC. It translates to CASSTPEDIASGYEQFF. The full variable domain, in which reference TRBV7-3 and TRBJ2-1 provide the parts outside the CDR3, is GAGVSQTPSNKVTEKGKYVELRCDPISGHTALYWYRQSLGQGPEFLIYFQGTGAADDSGLPNDRFFAVRPEGSVSTLKIQRTERGDSAVYLCASSTPEDIASGYEQFFGPGTRLTVL.